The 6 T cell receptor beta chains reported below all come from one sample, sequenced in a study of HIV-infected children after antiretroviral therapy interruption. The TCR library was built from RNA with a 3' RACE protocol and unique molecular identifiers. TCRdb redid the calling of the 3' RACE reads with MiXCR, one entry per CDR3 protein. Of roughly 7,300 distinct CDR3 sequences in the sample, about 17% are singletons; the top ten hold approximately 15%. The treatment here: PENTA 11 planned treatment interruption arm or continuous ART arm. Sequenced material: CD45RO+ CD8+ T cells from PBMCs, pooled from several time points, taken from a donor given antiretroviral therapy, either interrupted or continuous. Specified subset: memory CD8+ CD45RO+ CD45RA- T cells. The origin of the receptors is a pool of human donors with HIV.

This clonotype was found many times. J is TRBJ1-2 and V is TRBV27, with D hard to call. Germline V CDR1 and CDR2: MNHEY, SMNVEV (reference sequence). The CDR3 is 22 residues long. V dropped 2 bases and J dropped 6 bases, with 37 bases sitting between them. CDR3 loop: CASSLRFAHNDRTLLYLDGYTF. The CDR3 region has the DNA TGTGCCAGCAGTTTACGATTCGCACATAATGACCGGACCCTACTCTATTTGGATGGCTACACCTTC.

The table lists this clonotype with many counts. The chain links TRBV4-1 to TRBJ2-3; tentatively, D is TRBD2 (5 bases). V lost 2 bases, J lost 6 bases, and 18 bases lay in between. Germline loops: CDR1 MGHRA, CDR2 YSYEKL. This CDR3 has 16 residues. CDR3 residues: CASSQPTRGLTDTQYF. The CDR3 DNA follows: TGCGCCAGCAGCCAACCTACTAGAGGTCTCACCGATACGCAGTATTTT.

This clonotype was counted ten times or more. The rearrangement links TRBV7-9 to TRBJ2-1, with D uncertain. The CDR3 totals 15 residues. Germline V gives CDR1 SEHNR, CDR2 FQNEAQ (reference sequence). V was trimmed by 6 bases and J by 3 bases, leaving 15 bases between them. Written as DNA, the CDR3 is TGTGCCAGCAGTAGAACCCCTGGTTTCTACAATGAGCAGTTCTTC. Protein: CASSRTPGFYNEQFF.

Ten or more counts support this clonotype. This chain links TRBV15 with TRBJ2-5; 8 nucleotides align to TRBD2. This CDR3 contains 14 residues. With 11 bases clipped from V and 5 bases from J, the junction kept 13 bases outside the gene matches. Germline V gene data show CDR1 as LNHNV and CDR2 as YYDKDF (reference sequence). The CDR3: CAVGSGATWETQYF. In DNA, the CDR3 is TGTGCCGTAGGTAGCGGGGCCACATGGGAGACCCAGTACTTC.

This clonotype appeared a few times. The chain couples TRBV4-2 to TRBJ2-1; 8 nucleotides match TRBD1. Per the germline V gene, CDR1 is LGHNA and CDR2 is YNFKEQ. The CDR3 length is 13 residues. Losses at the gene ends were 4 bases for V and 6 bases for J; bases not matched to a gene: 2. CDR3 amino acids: CASSLTGGNEQFF. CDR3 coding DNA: TGTGCCAGCAGCCTTACAGGGGGCAATGAGCAGTTCTTC.

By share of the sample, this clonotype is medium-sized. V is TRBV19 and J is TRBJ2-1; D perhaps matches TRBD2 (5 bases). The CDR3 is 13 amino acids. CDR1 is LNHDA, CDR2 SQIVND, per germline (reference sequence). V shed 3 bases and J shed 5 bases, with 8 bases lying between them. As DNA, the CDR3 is TGTGCCAGTAGTATCGGGATCGACAATGAGCAGTTCTTC. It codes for CASSIGIDNEQFF.